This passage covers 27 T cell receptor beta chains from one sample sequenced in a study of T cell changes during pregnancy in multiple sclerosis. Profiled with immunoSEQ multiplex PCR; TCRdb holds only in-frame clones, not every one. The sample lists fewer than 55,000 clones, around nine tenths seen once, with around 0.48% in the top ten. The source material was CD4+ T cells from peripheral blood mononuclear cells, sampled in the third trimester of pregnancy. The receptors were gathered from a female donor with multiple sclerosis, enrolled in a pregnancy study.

The CDR3: CASSLNGAGVEKLFF. CDR3 in DNA: TGTGCCAGCAGCTTAAACGGGGCAGGGGTTGAAAAACTGTTTTTT. The rearrangement joins TRBV7-9 to TRBJ1-4; D is possibly TRBD1 (6 bases). Germline-derived CDR1 and CDR2 are SEHNR and FQNEAQ (reference sequence). Trimming left V 2 bases short and J 7 bases short, with 14 bases between. CDR3 length equals 15 residues.

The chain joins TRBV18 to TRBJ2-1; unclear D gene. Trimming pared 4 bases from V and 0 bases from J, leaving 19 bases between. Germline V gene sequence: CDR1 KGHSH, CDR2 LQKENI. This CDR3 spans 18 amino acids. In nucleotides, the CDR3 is TGTGCCAGCTCACTCTCCTTCCGCTCCCTAAGCTCCTACAATGAGCAGTTCTTC. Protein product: CASSLSFRSLSSYNEQFF.

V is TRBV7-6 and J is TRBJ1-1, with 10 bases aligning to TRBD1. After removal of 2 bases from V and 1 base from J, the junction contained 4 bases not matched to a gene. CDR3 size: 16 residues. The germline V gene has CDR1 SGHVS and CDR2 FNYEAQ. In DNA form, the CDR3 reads TGTGCCAGCAGCTTATCAGGGACAGGGGCGAACACTGAAGCTTTCTTT. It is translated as CASSLSGTGANTEAFF.

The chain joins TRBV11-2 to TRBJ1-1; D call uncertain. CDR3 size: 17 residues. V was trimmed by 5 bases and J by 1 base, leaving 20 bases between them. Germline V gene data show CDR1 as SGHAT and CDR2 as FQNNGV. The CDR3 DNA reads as TGTGCCAGCAGCCGTCTAGCTGCGGCCAGGTCGAACACTGAAGCTTTCTTT. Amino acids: CASSRLAAARSNTEAFF.

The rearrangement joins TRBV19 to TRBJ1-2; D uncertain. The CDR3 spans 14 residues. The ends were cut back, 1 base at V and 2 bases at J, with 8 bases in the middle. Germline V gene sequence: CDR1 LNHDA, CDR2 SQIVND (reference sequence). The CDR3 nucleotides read TGTGCCAGTAGTATAGGAGGCGGAAACTATGGCTACACCTTC. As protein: CASSIGGGNYGYTF.

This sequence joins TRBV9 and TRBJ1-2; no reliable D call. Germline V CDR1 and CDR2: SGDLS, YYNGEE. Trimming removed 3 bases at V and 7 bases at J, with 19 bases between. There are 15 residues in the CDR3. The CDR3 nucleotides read TGTGCCAGCAGCGCCGATGGGAGGGCAGATACTGGCTACACCTTC. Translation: CASSADGRADTGYTF.

Written as DNA, the CDR3 is TGTGCCAGCAGCGTAGAGACTGCGAACACCGGGGAGCTGTTTTTT. Translation gives CASSVETANTGELFF. The chain carries TRBV9 and TRBJ2-2; D ambiguous. Germline CDR1 reads SGDLS; CDR2 reads YYNGEE. V was shortened by 0 bases and J by 0 bases, with 6 bases between the two germline ends. The CDR3 contains 15 residues.

CDR3 region: CASSNPPPDEQYF. The CDR3 coding sequence is TGTGCCAGTAGTAATCCTCCTCCCGACGAGCAGTACTTC. J is TRBJ2-7 and V is TRBV19; D remains ambiguous. Trimming cost V 4 bases and J 5 bases, with 12 bases left between them. Germline loops: CDR1 LNHDA, CDR2 SQIVND (reference sequence). This CDR3 has 13 amino acids. The full variable domain, with the rest looked up from reference TRBV19 and TRBJ2-7, is DGGITQSPKYLFRKEGQNVTLSCEQNLNHDAMYWYRQDPGQGLRLIYYSQIVNDFQKGDIAEGYSVSREKKESFPLTVTSAQKNPTAFYLCASSNPPPDEQYFGPGTRLTVT.

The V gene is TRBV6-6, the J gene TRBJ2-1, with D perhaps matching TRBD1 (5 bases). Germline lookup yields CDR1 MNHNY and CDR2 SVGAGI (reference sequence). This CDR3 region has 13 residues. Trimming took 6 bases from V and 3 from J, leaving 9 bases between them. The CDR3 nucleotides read TGTGCCAGCAGCAGGGCTGGCTACAATGAGCAGTTCTTC. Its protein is CASSRAGYNEQFF.

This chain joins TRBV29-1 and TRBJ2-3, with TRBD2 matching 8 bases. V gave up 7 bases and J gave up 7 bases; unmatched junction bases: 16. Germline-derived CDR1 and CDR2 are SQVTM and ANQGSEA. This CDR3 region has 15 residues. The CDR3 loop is CSATPPSGGGNTQYF. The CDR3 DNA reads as TGCAGCGCCACCCCCCCGAGCGGGGGAGGGAATACGCAGTATTTT.

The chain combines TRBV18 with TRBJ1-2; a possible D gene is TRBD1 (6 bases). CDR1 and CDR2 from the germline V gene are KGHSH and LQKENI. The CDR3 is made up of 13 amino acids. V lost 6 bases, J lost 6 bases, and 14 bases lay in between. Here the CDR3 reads CASSLGQSNGYTF. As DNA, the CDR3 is TGTGCCAGCTCCCTAGGACAGAGTAATGGCTACACCTTC.

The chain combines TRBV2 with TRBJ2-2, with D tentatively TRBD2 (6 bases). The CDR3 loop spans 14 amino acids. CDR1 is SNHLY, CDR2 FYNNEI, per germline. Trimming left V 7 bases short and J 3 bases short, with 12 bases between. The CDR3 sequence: CASTLGGDTGELFF. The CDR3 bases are TGTGCCAGCACCCTCGGGGGAGACACCGGGGAGCTGTTTTTT.

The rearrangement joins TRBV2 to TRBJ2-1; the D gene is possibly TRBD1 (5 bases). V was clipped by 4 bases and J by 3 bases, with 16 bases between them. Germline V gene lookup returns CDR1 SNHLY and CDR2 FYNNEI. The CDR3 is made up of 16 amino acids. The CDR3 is CASSGPGYRFYNEQFF. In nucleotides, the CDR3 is TGTGCCAGCAGTGGCCCGGGTTACAGGTTCTACAATGAGCAGTTCTTC.

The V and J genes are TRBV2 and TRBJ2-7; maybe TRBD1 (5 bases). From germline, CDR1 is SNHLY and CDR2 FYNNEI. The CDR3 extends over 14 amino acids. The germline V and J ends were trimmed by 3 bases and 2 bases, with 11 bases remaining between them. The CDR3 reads CASSDQGTAYEQYF. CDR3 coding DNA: TGTGCCAGCAGTGACCAGGGTACGGCCTACGAGCAGTACTTC.

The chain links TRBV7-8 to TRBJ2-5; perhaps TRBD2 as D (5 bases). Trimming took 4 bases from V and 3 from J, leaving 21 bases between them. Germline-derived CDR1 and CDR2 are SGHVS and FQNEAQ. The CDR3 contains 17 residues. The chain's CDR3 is CASSSTVLRETKETQYF. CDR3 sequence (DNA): TGTGCCAGCAGCTCCACGGTTCTACGGGAAACTAAAGAGACCCAGTACTTC. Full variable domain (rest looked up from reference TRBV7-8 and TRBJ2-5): GAGVSQSPRYKVAKRGQDVALRCDPISGHVSLFWYQQALGQGPEFLTYFQNEAQLDKSGLPSDRFFAERPEGSVSTLKIQRTQQEDSAVYLCASSSTVLRETKETQYFGPGTRLLVL.

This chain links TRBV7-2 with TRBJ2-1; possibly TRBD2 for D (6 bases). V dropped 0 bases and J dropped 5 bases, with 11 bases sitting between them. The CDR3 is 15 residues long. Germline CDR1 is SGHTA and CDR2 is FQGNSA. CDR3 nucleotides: TGTGCCAGCAGCTTAGCCAATAGCGGTAACAATGAGCAGTTCTTC. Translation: CASSLANSGNNEQFF.

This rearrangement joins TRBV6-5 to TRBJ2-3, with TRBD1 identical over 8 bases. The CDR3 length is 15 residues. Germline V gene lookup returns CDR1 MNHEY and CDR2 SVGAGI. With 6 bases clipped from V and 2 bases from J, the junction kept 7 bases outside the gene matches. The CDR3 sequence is CASRAGQVDTDTQYF. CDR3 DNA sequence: TGTGCCAGCAGGGCGGGACAGGTTGACACAGATACGCAGTATTTT.

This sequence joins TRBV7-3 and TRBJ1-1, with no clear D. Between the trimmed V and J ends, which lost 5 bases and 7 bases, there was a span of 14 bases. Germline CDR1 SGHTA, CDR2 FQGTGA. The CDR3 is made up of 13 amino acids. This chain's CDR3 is CASSPAAAFEAFF. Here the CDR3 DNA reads TGTGCCAGCAGCCCTGCCGCGGCGTTTGAAGCTTTCTTT. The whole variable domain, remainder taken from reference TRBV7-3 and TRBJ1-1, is GAGVSQTPSNKVTEKGKYVELRCDPISGHTALYWYRQSLGQGPEFLIYFQGTGAADDSGLPNDRFFAVRPEGSVSTLKIQRTERGDSAVYLCASSPAAAFEAFFGQGTRLTVV.

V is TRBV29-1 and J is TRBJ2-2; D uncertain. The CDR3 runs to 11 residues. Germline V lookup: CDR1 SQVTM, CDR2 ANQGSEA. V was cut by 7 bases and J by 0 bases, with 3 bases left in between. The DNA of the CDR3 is TGCAGCGCTTCGAACACCGGGGAGCTGTTTTTT. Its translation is CSASNTGELFF.

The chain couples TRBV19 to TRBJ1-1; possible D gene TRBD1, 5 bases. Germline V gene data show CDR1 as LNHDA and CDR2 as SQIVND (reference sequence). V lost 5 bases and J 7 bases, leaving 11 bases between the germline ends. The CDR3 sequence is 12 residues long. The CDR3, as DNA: TGTGCCAGTAGTCCCACGACAGATGAAGCTTTCTTT. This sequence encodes CASSPTTDEAFF.

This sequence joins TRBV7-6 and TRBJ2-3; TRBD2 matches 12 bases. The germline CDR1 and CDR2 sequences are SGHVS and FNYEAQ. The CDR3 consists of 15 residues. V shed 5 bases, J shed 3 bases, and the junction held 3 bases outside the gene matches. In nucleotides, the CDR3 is TGTGCCAGCAGCGTACTAGCGGGGGGAACAGATACGCAGTATTTT. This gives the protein CASSVLAGGTDTQYF.

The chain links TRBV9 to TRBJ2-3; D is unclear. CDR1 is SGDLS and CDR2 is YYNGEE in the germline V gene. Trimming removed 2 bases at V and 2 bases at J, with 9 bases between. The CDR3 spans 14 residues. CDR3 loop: CASSVRGFTDTQYF. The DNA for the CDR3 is TGTGCCAGCAGCGTGCGAGGTTTCACAGATACGCAGTATTTT.

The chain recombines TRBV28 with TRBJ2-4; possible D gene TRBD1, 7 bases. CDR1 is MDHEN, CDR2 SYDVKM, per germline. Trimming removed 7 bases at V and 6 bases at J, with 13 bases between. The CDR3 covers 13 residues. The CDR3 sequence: CASTWGDRNIQYF. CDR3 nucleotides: TGTGCCAGCACCTGGGGGGACAGAAACATTCAGTACTTC.

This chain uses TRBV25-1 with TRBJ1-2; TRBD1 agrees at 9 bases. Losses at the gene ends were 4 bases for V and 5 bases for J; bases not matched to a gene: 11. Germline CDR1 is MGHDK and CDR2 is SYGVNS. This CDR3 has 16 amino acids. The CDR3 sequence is CASSAPGQGAIYGYTF. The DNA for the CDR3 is TGTGCCAGCAGTGCCCCGGGACAGGGAGCTATTTATGGCTACACCTTC.

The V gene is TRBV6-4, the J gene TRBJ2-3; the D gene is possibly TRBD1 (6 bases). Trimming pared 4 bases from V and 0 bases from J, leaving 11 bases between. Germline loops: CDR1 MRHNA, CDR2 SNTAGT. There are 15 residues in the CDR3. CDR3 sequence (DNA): TGTGCCAGCAGTGGTGGGGGCAGAAGCACAGATACGCAGTATTTT. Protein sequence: CASSGGGRSTDTQYF.

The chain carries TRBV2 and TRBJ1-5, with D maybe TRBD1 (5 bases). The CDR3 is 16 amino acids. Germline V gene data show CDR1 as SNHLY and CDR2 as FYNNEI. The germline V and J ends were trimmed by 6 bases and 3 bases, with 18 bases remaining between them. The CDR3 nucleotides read TGTGCCAGCAGAGGTCGATGGGGGGATATCAATCAGCCCCAGCATTTT. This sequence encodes CASRGRWGDINQPQHF. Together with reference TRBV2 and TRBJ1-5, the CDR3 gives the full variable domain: EPEVTQTPSHQVTQMGQEVILRCVPISNHLYFYWYRQILGQKVEFLVSFYNNEISEKSEIFDDQFSVERPDGSNFTLKIRSTKLEDSAMYFCASRGRWGDINQPQHFGDGTRLSIL.

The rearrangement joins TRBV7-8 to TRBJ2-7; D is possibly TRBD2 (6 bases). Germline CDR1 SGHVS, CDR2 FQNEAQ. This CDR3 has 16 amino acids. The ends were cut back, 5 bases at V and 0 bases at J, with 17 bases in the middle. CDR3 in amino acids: CASSLTGRGSSYEQYF. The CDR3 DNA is TGTGCCAGCAGCCTTACTGGACGGGGGAGCTCCTACGAGCAGTACTTC.